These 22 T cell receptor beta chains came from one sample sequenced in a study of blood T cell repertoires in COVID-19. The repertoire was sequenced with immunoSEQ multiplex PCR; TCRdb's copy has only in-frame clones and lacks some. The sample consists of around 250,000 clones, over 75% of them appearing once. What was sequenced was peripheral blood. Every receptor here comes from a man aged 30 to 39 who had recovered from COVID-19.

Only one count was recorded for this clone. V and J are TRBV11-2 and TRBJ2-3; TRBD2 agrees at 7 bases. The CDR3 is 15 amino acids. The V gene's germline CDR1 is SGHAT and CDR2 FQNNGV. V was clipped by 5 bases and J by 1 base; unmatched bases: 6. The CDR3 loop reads CASSPGGLRTDTQYF. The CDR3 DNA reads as TGTGCCAGCAGCCCCGGGGGACTACGCACAGATACGCAGTATTTT.

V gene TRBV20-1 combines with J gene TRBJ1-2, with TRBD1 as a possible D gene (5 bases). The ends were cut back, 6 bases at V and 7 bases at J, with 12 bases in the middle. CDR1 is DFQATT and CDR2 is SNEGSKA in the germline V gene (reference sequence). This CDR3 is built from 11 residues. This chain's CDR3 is CSAPRQGGYTF. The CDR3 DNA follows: TGCAGTGCCCCGCGTCAGGGTGGCTACACCTTC.

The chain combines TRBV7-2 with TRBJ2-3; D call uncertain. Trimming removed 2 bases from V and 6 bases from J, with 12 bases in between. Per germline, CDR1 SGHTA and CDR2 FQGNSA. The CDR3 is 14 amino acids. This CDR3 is CASSLSSAADTQYF. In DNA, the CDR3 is TGTGCCAGCAGCTTATCTTCTGCGGCCGATACGCAGTATTTT. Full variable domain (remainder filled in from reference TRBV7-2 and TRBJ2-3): GAGVSQSPSNKVTEKGKDVELRCDPISGHTALYWYRQSLGQGLEFLIYFQGNSAPDKSGLPSDRFSAERTGGSVSTLTIQRTQQEDSAVYLCASSLSSAADTQYFGPGTRLTVL.

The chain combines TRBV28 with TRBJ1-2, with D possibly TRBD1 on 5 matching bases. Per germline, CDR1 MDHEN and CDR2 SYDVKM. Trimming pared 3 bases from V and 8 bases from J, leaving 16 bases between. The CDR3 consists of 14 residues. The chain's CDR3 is CASSLVAGRGGYTF. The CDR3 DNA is TGTGCCAGCAGTTTGGTCGCAGGGCGAGGCGGCTACACCTTC.

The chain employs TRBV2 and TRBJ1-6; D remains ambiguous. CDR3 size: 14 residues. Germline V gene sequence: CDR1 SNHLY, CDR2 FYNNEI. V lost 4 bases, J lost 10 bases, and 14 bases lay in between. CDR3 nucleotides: TGTGCCAGCAGTGCGGAACAATCGCGGTCACCCCTCCACTTT. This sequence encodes CASSAEQSRSPLHF.

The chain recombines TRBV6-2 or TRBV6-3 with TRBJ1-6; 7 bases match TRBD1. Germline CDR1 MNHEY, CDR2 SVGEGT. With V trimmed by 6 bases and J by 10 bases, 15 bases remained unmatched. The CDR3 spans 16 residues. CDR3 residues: CASSIPGQTTKSPLHF. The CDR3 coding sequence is TGTGCCAGCAGCATACCGGGACAGACGACCAAATCACCCCTCCACTTT.

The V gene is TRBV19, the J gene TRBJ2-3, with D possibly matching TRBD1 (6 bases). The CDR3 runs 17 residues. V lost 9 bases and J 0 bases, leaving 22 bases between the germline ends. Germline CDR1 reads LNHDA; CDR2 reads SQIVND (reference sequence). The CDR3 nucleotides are TGTGCCAGCTCAGGGGACCTACGGGAAGGGAGCACAGATACGCAGTATTTT. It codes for CASSGDLREGSTDTQYF.

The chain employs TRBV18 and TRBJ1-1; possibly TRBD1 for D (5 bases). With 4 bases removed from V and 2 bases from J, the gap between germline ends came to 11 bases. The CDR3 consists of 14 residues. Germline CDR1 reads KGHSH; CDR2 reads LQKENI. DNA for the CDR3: TGTGCCAGCTCACAGCGGGGCACCAACACTGAAGCTTTCTTT. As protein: CASSQRGTNTEAFF. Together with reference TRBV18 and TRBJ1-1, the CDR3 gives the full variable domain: NAGVMQNPRHLVRRRGQEARLRCSPMKGHSHVYWYRQLPEEGLKFMVYLQKENIIDESGMPKERFSAEFPKEGPSILRIQQVVRGDSAAYFCASSQRGTNTEAFFGQGTRLTVV.

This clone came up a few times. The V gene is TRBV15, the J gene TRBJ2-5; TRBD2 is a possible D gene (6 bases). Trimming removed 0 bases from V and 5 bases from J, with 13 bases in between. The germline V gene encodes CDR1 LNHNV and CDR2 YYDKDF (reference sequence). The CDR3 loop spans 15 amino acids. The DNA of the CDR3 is TGTGCCACCAGCAGAGACCAGGAGGGATCGGAGACCCAGTACTTC. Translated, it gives CATSRDQEGSETQYF. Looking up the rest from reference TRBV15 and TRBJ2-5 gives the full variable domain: DAMVIQNPRYQVTQFGKPVTLSCSQTLNHNVMYWYQQKSSQAPKLLFHYYDKDFNNEADTPDNFQSRRPNTSFCFLDIRSPGLGDTAMYLCATSRDQEGSETQYFGPGTRLLVL.

CDR3 coding DNA: TGTGCCAGCAGCTTACTTCTGGGCTTGGACACTGAAGCTTTCTTT. It specifies CASSLLLGLDTEAFF. The gene calls are TRBV7-9 and TRBJ1-1; D gene unclear. Trimming pared 2 bases from V and 3 bases from J, leaving 13 bases between. Germline CDR1 and CDR2: SEHNR and FQNEAQ (reference sequence). The CDR3 totals 15 residues.

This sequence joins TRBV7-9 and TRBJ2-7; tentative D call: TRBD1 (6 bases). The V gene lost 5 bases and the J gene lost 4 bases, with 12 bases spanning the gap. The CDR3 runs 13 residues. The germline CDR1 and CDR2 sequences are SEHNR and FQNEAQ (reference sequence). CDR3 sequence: CASSPQGRYEQYF. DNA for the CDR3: TGTGCCAGCAGCCCACAGGGTCGTTACGAGCAGTACTTC.

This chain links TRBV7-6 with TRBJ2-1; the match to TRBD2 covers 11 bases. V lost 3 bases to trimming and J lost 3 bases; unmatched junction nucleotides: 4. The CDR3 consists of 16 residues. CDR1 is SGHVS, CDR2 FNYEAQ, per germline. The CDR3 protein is CASSFPGTSGYNEQFF. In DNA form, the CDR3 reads TGTGCCAGCAGCTTCCCCGGGACTAGCGGCTACAATGAGCAGTTCTTC.

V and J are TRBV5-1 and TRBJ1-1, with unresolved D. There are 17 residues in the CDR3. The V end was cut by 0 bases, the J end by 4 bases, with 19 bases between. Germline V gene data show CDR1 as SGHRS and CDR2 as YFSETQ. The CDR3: CASSLAPGPSPFTEAFF. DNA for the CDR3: TGCGCCAGCAGCTTGGCGCCAGGCCCTAGCCCTTTCACTGAAGCTTTCTTT.

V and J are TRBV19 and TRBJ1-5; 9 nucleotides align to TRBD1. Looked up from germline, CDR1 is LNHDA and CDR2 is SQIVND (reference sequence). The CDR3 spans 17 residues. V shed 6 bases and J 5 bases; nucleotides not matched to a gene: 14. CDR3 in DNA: TGTGCCAGTAGCACGCCAGGGACAGGGAGCGGATATCAGCCCCAGCATTTT. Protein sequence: CASSTPGTGSGYQPQHF.

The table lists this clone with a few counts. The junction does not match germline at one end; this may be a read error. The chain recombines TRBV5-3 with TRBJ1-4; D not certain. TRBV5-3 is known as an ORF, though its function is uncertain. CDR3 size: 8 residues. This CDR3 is CARSVGGF. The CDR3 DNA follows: TGTGCCAGAAGCGTAGGAGGTTTT.

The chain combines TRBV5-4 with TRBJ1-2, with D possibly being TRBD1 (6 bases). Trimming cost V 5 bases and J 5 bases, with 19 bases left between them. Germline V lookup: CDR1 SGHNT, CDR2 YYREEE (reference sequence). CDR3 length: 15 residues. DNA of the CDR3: TGTGCCAGCAGTACCCAGGGGATGATGGGGTATGGCTACACCTTC. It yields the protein CASSTQGMMGYGYTF.

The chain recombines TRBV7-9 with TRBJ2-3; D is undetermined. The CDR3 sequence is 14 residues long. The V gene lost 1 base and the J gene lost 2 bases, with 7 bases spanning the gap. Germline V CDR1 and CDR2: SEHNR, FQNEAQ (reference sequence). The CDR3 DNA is TGTGCCAGCAGCTTAGTTCAGGCCACAGATACGCAGTATTTT. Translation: CASSLVQATDTQYF.

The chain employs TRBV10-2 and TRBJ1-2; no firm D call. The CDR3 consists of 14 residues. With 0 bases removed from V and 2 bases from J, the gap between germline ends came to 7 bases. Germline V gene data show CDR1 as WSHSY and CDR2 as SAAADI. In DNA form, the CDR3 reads TGCGCCAGCAGTGAGTCTGTCAGAAACTATGGCTACACCTTC. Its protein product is CASSESVRNYGYTF.

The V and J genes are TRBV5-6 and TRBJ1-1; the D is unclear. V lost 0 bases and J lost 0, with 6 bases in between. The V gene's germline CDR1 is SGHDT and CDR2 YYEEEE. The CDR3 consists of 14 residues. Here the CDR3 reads CASSLAEVNTEAFF. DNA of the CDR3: TGTGCCAGCAGCTTGGCAGAAGTGAACACTGAAGCTTTCTTT.

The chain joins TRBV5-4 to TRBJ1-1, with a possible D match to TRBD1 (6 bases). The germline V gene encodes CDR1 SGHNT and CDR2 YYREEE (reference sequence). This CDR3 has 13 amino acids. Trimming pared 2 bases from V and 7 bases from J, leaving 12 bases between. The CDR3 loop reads CASSLAQGREAFF. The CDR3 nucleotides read TGTGCCAGCAGCTTAGCTCAGGGGCGTGAAGCTTTCTTT.

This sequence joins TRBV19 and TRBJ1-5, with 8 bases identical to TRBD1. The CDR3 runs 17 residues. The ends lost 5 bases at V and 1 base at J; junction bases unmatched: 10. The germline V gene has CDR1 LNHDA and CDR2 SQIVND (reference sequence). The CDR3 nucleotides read TGTGCCAGTAGTGTATCCAGGGGGCGCGGGAGCAATCAGCCCCAGCATTTT. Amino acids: CASSVSRGRGSNQPQHF.

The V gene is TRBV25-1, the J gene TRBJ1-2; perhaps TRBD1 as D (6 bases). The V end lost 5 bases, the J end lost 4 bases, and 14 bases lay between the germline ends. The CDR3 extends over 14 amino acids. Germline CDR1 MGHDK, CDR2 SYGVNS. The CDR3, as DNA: TGTGCCAGCAGTCGAAAGGGGGACCTCTATGGCTACACCTTC. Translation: CASSRKGDLYGYTF.